This TCR beta chain was observed in a study of early T cells in non-severe SARS-CoV-2 infection. Study-wide background: Bulk RNA from unsorted whole blood was sequenced; chains were unpaired.

Whole-study results and caveats: There was a bias toward anti-spike CD8 responses in VDJdb matching, which missed private and CD4 specificities.

The CDR3 contains 12 residues. V was clipped by 4 bases and J by 6 bases, with 13 bases between them. CDR1 SQVTM and CDR2 ANQGSEA come from the germline V gene. In this sample, this clonotype turned up many times. Its antigen is not identified. Unique molecular identifiers tagged individual cDNA molecules. Each CDR3 protein gets one entry after TCRdb re-called the 5' RACE reads with MiXCR. This sample carries around 62,000 distinct CDR3 sequences, roughly 12% of them seen once, and the ten largest clones take about 4%. The J gene is TRBJ2-7, the V gene TRBV29-1; D uncertain. The sequenced material came from whole blood. The source of this sequence is an adult who was a healthcare worker with PCR-confirmed SARS-CoV-2 infection or an uninfected control (not recorded which). CDR3 in amino acids: CSVVYSWSEQYF. The CDR3 nucleotides read TGCAGCGTTGTCTACAGCTGGAGCGAGCAGTACTTC.